One sample yielded the 14 T cell receptor beta chains listed below, sequenced in a study of identifying expanded T cells in peripheral blood. Libraries were prepared by immunoSEQ multiplex PCR; TCRdb keeps only in-frame clonotypes and omits some of them. The sample lists some 70,000 clones, 90% seen once, with more than 2.5% in the top ten. The sequenced sample was blood. The receptors stem from a person between 18 and 69 years old in good health.

V is TRBV7-6 and J is TRBJ1-2; D ambiguous. CDR3 size: 15 residues. Germline V lookup: CDR1 SGHVS, CDR2 FNYEAQ. The V end lost 1 base, the J end lost 4 bases, and 13 bases lay between the germline ends. Written as DNA, the CDR3 is TGTGCCAGCAGCTTAGAAGTAACCGGATTCTATGGCTACACCTTC. Translation: CASSLEVTGFYGYTF.

V gene TRBV6-1 combines with J gene TRBJ1-4; 7 bases are shared with TRBD1. V shed 4 bases, J shed 8 bases, and the junction held 10 bases outside the gene matches. CDR3 size: 15 residues. Germline V gene lookup returns CDR1 MNHNS and CDR2 SASEGT. The CDR3 DNA is TGTGCCAGCAGTGTAACAGTTACAGGGGACGAAAAACTGTTTTTT. Its translation is CASSVTVTGDEKLFF.

This clone is a singleton in its sample. This rearrangement joins TRBV18 to TRBJ2-5; weak D call: TRBD1 (6 bases). Per the germline V gene, CDR1 is KGHSH and CDR2 is LQKENI. This CDR3 has 16 amino acids. The V and J ends lost 2 bases and 2 bases respectively, with 15 bases between them. CDR3 protein: CASSPSQGLPQETQYF. The CDR3 nucleotides read TGTGCCAGCTCACCAAGTCAGGGGCTCCCTCAAGAGACCCAGTACTTC.

A note on this clone: Sequence at one end of the junction differs from germline and may be a read error. The chain combines TRBV7-2 with TRBJ1-6, with a tentative D call TRBD1 (5 bases). This CDR3 is built from 15 residues. CDR1 and CDR2 from the germline V gene are SGHTA and FQGNSA. The CDR3 sequence is CASSLRDSHNSPLHF. In nucleotides, the CDR3 is TGTGCCAGCAGCCTCCGGGACTCCCATAATTCACCCCTCCACTTT.

This chain connects TRBV2 to TRBJ2-5; a weak D match, TRBD1 (5 bases). Germline loops: CDR1 SNHLY, CDR2 FYNNEI. The CDR3 spans 17 residues. V was cut by 3 bases and J by 2 bases, with 19 bases left in between. The CDR3 spells CASSDLGTGIIQETQYF. The CDR3 bases are TGTGCCAGCAGTGATTTGGGTACAGGAATAATACAAGAGACCCAGTACTTC.

This clone is a singleton in its sample. The chain couples TRBV7-8 to TRBJ2-1; D may be TRBD1 (6 bases). Germline assignment: CDR1 SGHVS and CDR2 FQNEAQ. V dropped 6 bases and J dropped 4 bases, with 16 bases sitting between them. The CDR3 is made up of 15 amino acids. The CDR3: CASSRSQGTYNEQFF. Written as DNA, the CDR3 is TGTGCCAGCAGTAGAAGCCAAGGGACATACAATGAGCAGTTCTTC.

This sequence joins TRBV4-1 and TRBJ2-7; possible D gene TRBD1, 6 bases. Germline V gene lookup returns CDR1 MGHRA and CDR2 YSYEKL. The CDR3 is 14 amino acids. Trimming took 1 base from V and 6 from J, leaving 13 bases between them. This chain's CDR3 is CASSQVFQGSEQYF. DNA for the CDR3: TGCGCCAGCAGCCAAGTTTTTCAGGGGAGCGAGCAGTACTTC.

This rearrangement joins TRBV7-6 to TRBJ2-5; TRBD2 is a possible D gene (6 bases). Germline CDR1 is SGHVS and CDR2 is FNYEAQ. Between the trimmed V and J ends, which lost 4 bases and 2 bases, there was a span of 8 bases. The CDR3 consists of 13 residues. The CDR3 spells CASSSGLQETQYF. The DNA of the CDR3 is TGTGCCAGCAGCTCGGGACTGCAAGAGACCCAGTACTTC.

J is TRBJ2-7 and V is TRBV15; 10 nucleotides align to TRBD2. Germline CDR1 LNHNV, CDR2 YYDKDF (reference sequence). The CDR3 runs to 14 residues. With V trimmed by 3 bases and J by 4 bases, 3 bases remained unmatched. The CDR3 DNA is TGTGCCACCAGCAGGGATAGCGGGAGGTACGAGCAGTACTTC. This sequence encodes CATSRDSGRYEQYF. The full variable domain, rest sourced from reference TRBV15 and TRBJ2-7, is DAMVIQNPRYQVTQFGKPVTLSCSQTLNHNVMYWYQQKSSQAPKLLFHYYDKDFNNEADTPDNFQSRRPNTSFCFLDIRSPGLGDTAMYLCATSRDSGRYEQYFGPGTRLTVT.

The chain has TRBV5-6 and TRBJ2-7; D perhaps matches TRBD1 (5 bases). The germline CDR1 and CDR2 sequences are SGHDT and YYEEEE. CDR3 length: 15 residues. V gave up 3 bases and J gave up 4 bases, with 17 bases separating them. The DNA of the CDR3 is TGTGCCAGCAGCTCCCCGACAGCATCCCGGTACGAGCAGTACTTC. This codes for CASSSPTASRYEQYF.

A single count supports this clone. The V gene is TRBV29-1, the J gene TRBJ2-5, with D possibly being TRBD2 (6 bases). Between the trimmed V and J ends, which lost 3 bases and 6 bases, there was a span of 14 bases. CDR1 is SQVTM and CDR2 is ANQGSEA in the germline V gene. The CDR3 consists of 13 residues. The CDR3 DNA reads TGCAGCGTTGAGTGGCGGGATAAGAAGACCCAGTACTTC. Translated: CSVEWRDKKTQYF.

The V call is TRBV4-1, the J call TRBJ1-1, with TRBD1 matching 9 bases. The CDR3 runs to 16 residues. Germline CDR1 and CDR2: MGHRA and YSYEKL. The V segment lost 2 bases and the J segment 0 bases; nucleotides outside the gene matches: 4. In DNA form, the CDR3 reads TGCGCCAGCAGCCAACCCGGGACAGGGATGAACACTGAAGCTTTCTTT. Amino acid sequence: CASSQPGTGMNTEAFF.

The chain uses TRBV14 and TRBJ1-2, with TRBD1 identical over 8 bases. Germline values: CDR1 SGHDN, CDR2 FVKESK. The CDR3 is made up of 19 amino acids. V gave up 3 bases and J gave up 1 base; unmatched junction bases: 16. The chain's CDR3 is CASSHRTGGRNQVNYGYTF. CDR3 DNA sequence: TGTGCCAGCAGCCATAGAACAGGGGGTCGAAACCAAGTTAACTATGGCTACACCTTC.

This chain joins TRBV4-1 and TRBJ2-7; no clear D gene. Deletions cut 3 bases from V and 2 bases from J, with 11 bases between. The CDR3 runs 14 residues. CDR1 MGHRA and CDR2 YSYEKL come from the germline V gene. The DNA for the CDR3 is TGCGCCAGCAGCCAGGGCGGTAGACCCTACGAGCAGTACTTC. It encodes CASSQGGRPYEQYF.